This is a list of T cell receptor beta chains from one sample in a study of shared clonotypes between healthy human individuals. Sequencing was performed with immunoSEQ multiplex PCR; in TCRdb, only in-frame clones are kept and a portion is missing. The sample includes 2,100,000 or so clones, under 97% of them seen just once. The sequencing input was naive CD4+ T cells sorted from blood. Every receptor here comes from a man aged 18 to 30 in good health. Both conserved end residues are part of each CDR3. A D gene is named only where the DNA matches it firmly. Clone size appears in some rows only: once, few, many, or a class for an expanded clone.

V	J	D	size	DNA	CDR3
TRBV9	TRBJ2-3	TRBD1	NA	TGTGCCAGCAGCGGGCCCGGACAGGACAGCACAGATACGCAGTATTTT	CASSGPGQDSTDTQYF
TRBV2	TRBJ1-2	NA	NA	TGTGCCAGCAGTGTCGGATCAACGGGCTACACCTTC	CASSVGSTGYTF
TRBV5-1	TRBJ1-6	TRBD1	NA	TGCGCCAGCAGCTCTGGACAGGGAAATTCACCCCTCCACTTT	CASSSGQGNSPLHF
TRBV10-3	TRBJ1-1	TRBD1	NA	TGTGCCATCAGCTCCACAGGGGGCGAGGGCACTGAAGCTTTCTTT	CAISSTGGEGTEAFF
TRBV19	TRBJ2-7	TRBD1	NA	TGTGCCAGTAGTACCTGGGGACAGGGGGCTTTCGAGCAGTACTTC	CASSTWGQGAFEQYF
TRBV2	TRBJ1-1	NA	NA	TGTGCCAGCAGGGATCAGGGACGAAGCACTGAAGCTTTCTTT	CASRDQGRSTEAFF
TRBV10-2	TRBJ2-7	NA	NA	TGCGCCAGCTCGGGAAACGGACCCTACGAGCAGTACTTC	CASSGNGPYEQYF
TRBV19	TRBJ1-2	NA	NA	TGTGCCAGTAGTATAAGGTCGGGGCAAGGAGGCTACACCTTC	CASSIRSGQGGYTF
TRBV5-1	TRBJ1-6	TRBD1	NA	TGCGCCAGCAGCGCCCGGGACAGGGGTGCTTCACCCCTCCACTTT	CASSARDRGASPLHF
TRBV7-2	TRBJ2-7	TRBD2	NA	TGTGCCAGCAGCTTAACGGCTAGCGGCTACGAGCAGTACTTC	CASSLTASGYEQYF
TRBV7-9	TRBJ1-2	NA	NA	TGTGCCAGCAGTAACACACAGGGTAACTATGGCTACACCTTC	CASSNTQGNYGYTF
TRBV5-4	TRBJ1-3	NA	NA	TGTGCCAGCAGCTTGGTCTCGACAGGCTCTGGAAACACCATATATTTT	CASSLVSTGSGNTIYF
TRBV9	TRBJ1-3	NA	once	TGTGCCAGCAGCTTACCCTCCGGGGACACCATATATTTT	CASSLPSGDTIYF
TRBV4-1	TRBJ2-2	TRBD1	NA	TGCGCCAGCAGCCAAGATGATAGTTTTGGGACAGGGAGGGCCGGGGAGCTGTTTTTT	CASSQDDSFGTGRAGELFF
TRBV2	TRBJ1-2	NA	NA	TGTGCCAGCAGTGGGCAGGATGTTTCTGGCTACACCTTC	CASSGQDVSGYTF
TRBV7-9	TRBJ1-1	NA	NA	TGTGCCAGCAGCTCCATAGGGGTAACTGAAGCTTTCTTT	CASSSIGVTEAFF
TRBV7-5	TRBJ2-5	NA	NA	TGTGCCAGAAGCTTAGCTAGCAGGACCCCAGTTACTAAAGAGACCCAGTACTTC	CARSLASRTPVTKETQYF
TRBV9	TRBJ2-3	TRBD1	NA	TGTGCCAGCAGCTCCCGGACAGGGCCTTATACGCAGTATTTT	CASSSRTGPYTQYF
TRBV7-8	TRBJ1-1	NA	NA	TGTGCCAGCAGCCGAGCGGGGAACACTGAAGCTTTCTTT	CASSRAGNTEAFF
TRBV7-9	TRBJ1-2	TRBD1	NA	TGTGCCAGCAGCCCCCGGACAGGGGAGGGAGGCTACACCTTC	CASSPRTGEGGYTF
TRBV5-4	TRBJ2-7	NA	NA	TGTGCCAGCAGCTTGGATGCCTTGCGGGGCGAGCAGTACTTC	CASSLDALRGEQYF
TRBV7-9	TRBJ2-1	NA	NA	TGTGCCAGCAGCTTAGGACGCAGTTACAATGAGCAGTTCTTC	CASSLGRSYNEQFF
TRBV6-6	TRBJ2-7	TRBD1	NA	TGTGCCACTTATTGGACAGGGGGGCTCGAGCAGTACTTC	CATYWTGGLEQYF
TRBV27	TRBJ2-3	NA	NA	TGTGCCAGCAGTTCCCCCCGGGATACGCAGTATTTT	CASSSPRDTQYF
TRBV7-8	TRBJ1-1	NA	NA	TGTGCCAGCAGCTTAGCCCCGGTTTTGAACACTGAAGCTTTCTTT	CASSLAPVLNTEAFF
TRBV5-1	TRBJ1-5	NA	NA	TGCGCCAGCAGCTTGGAGGGGGTGGCGAATCAGCCCCAGCATTTT	CASSLEGVANQPQHF
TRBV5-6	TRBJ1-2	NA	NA	TGTGCCAGCAGCCGACAGCTCGGCGGGGTCTATGGCTACACCTTC	CASSRQLGGVYGYTF
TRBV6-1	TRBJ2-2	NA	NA	TGTGCCAGCGTAAGGGAGAAACCCGGGGAGCTGTTTTTT	CASVREKPGELFF
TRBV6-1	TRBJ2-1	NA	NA	TGTGCCAGCAGAGGACAGCCCTACAATGAGCAGTTCTTC	CASRGQPYNEQFF
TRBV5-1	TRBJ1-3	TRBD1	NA	TGCGCCAGCAGCGTTGGACAGGGGACTGGAAACACCATATATTTT	CASSVGQGTGNTIYF
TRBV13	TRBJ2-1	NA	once	TGTGCCAGCAGCTTAGGGAGGGCCAGGGGTGGGCAGTTCTTC	CASSLGRARGGQFF
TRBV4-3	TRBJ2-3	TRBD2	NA	TGCGCCAGCAGCCAAGACCCCACTAGCGTTCCGACAGATACGCAGTATTTT	CASSQDPTSVPTDTQYF
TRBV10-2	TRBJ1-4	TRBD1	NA	TGCGCCAGCAGTCGACAGGGCCATGAAAAACTGTTTTTT	CASSRQGHEKLFF
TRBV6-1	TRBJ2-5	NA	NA	TGTGCCAGCAGTGAAGCTTGGACAGTCCAAGAGACCCAGTACTTC	CASSEAWTVQETQYF
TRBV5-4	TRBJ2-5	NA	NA	TGTGCCAGCAGCTTGGTTCGTCAAGAGACCCAGTACTTC	CASSLVRQETQYF
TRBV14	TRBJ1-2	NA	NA	TGTGCCAGCAGCAGGGACGCCGCCACCTATGGCTACACCTTC	CASSRDAATYGYTF
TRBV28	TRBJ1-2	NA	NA	TGTGCCAGCAGTCCCTCTATCGCCCTGGCAGGGTATGGCTACACCTTC	CASSPSIALAGYGYTF